This T cell receptor beta chain was profiled in a study of blood T cells in healthy people across ages. The CDR3 length is 16 residues. Germline-derived CDR1 and CDR2 are SGHDN and FVKESK. Unmatched junction bases numbered 8, after V lost 1 base and J lost 7 bases. Together with a sample-barcoded 5' primer, a J-beta primer mix was included in a second PCR lasting roughly 6 to 12 cycles. Each CDR3 protein is one row after TCRdb ran MiXCR on the 5' RACE reads. The table has around 800,000 distinct CDR3 sequences, about 48% seen once. This rearrangement joins TRBV14 to TRBJ2-4; 9 bases align to TRBD1. This receptor was taken from an elderly man in good health. The sequenced sample was blood. DNA of the CDR3: TGTGCCAGCAGCCAAGTCCCGGGACAGGGATGGAACATTCAGTACTTC. Its protein product is CASSQVPGQGWNIQYF.